Presented here are 11 T cell receptor beta chains from one specimen sequenced in a study of blood T cell repertoires in COVID-19. Sequenced by immunoSEQ multiplex PCR; TCRdb stores in-frame clones only, minus some. The table shows a few hundred thousand clones, with around 87% occurring only once. Sequencing was done on a sample of PBMCs or T cells enriched from blood (not recorded which). Receptors originate from a woman between 45 and 60 years old who had recovered from COVID-19.

V usage is TRBV29-1 and J usage is TRBJ2-1; a weak D match, TRBD2 (6 bases). Germline V CDR1 and CDR2: SQVTM, ANQGSEA. Trimming pared 7 bases from V and 0 bases from J, leaving 16 bases between. The CDR3 is made up of 15 amino acids. The CDR3 region is CSGPPLAFSYNEQFF. CDR3 bases: TGCAGCGGTCCGCCGCTAGCGTTCTCCTACAATGAGCAGTTCTTC.

The chain is built from TRBV29-1 and TRBJ2-7; 7 bases are a match to TRBD2. This CDR3 comprises 15 residues. The junction had 15 bases not matched to a gene; V was cut back by 7 bases and J by 3 bases. Germline lookup yields CDR1 SQVTM and CDR2 ANQGSEA. The CDR3 region is CSAAPTGLADYEQYF. The DNA of the CDR3 is TGCAGCGCCGCTCCCACTGGGCTAGCGGACTACGAGCAGTACTTC.

The chain combines TRBV19 with TRBJ2-4; tentative D call: TRBD2 (5 bases). The CDR3 consists of 12 residues. Looked up from germline, CDR1 is LNHDA and CDR2 is SQIVND (reference sequence). V lost 5 bases and J lost 7, with 9 bases in between. The CDR3 DNA reads as TGTGCCAGTAGTTTTGGAGGCAACATTCAGTACTTC. It yields the protein CASSFGGNIQYF.

The rearrangement uses TRBV12-3 or TRBV12-4 and TRBJ1-2; perhaps TRBD1 as D (5 bases). V lost 6 bases and J 4 bases, leaving 12 bases between the germline ends. The CDR3 contains 13 residues. The CDR3 reads CASRNRNGYGYTF. The CDR3 region has the DNA TGTGCCAGCAGAAACAGGAACGGCTATGGCTACACCTTC.

The J gene is TRBJ2-2, the V gene TRBV5-4, with TRBD1 matching over 10 bases. Trimming took 3 bases from V and 6 from J; bases not matched to a gene: 8. The germline V gene has CDR1 SGHNT and CDR2 YYREEE (reference sequence). The CDR3 totals 16 residues. CDR3 sequence: CASSWGTGAKSGELFF. The CDR3 DNA follows: TGTGCCAGCAGCTGGGGGACAGGGGCGAAGTCCGGGGAGCTGTTTTTT.

Concerning this clone itself: The sample has other DNA sequences that encode this CDR3 too. The chain joins TRBV12-3 or TRBV12-4 to TRBJ1-1, with D uncertain. The CDR3 extends over 13 amino acids. Trimming removed 3 bases from V and 1 base from J, with 6 bases in between. In DNA form, the CDR3 reads TGTGCCAGCAGTTTCCGGGGGAACACTGAAGCTTTCTTT. Encoded protein: CASSFRGNTEAFF.

The chain has TRBV6-5 and TRBJ1-1, with D possibly matching TRBD1 (5 bases). V dropped 7 bases and J dropped 1 base, with 13 bases sitting between them. Germline V gene lookup returns CDR1 MNHEY and CDR2 SVGAGI. This CDR3 has 14 amino acids. For the CDR3, the DNA is TGTGCCAGCACCGGACATTCCCCGAACACTGAAGCTTTCTTT. Translating gives CASTGHSPNTEAFF.

The chain carries TRBV7-2 and TRBJ2-3; TRBD2 aligns across 10 bases. The length of the CDR3 is 15 residues. From germline, CDR1 is SGHTA and CDR2 FQGNSA. J gave up 5 bases and V 5 bases, and 7 bases lay outside the gene matches. For the CDR3, the DNA is TGTGCCAGCAGCCCGCTAGCGGGGGTCCGAGATACGCAGTATTTT. Encoded protein: CASSPLAGVRDTQYF. Supplemented by reference TRBV7-2 and TRBJ2-3, the full variable domain reads GAGVSQSPSNKVTEKGKDVELRCDPISGHTALYWYRQSLGQGLEFLIYFQGNSAPDKSGLPSDRFSAERTGGSVSTLTIQRTQQEDSAVYLCASSPLAGVRDTQYFGPGTRLTVL.

This chain links TRBV7-9 with TRBJ1-5; D possibly corresponds to TRBD1 (5 bases). Germline CDR1 is SEHNR and CDR2 is FQNEAQ (reference sequence). V was cut by 6 bases and J by 7 bases, with 19 bases left in between. The CDR3 is 15 amino acids. For the CDR3, the DNA is TGTGCCAGCAGTTACGGGAGACAGAGGGACCAGCCCCAGCATTTT. It codes for CASSYGRQRDQPQHF.

The CDR3 DNA is TGCGCCAGCAGCCAAGCTAGGGGGCCAGATACGCAGTATTTT. It specifies CASSQARGPDTQYF. V gene TRBV4-3 combines with J gene TRBJ2-3, with 7 bases matching TRBD1. Trimming cost V 1 base and J 4 bases; bases outside gene matches: 2. Germline assignment: CDR1 LGHNA and CDR2 YSLEER. This CDR3 region has 14 residues.

V and J are TRBV15 and TRBJ2-7; 10 bases map to TRBD2. V shed 3 bases, J shed 5 bases, and the junction held 7 bases outside the gene matches. The CDR3 covers 15 residues. CDR1 and CDR2 (germline): LNHNV, YYDKDF (reference sequence). CDR3 nucleotides: TGTGCCACCAGCAGCGGGACTAGCGTATCGGACGAGCAGTACTTC. It specifies CATSSGTSVSDEQYF.